This is a list of T cell receptor beta chains from one sample in a study of blood T cell repertoires in COVID-19. Only in-frame clones appear in the TCRdb table, and some are missing; sequencing was by immunoSEQ multiplex PCR. There are 300,000 to 350,000 clones in the sample; around four fifths occur only once, and almost 3% lies in the top ten. The sequenced sample consisted of peripheral blood. These receptors were obtained from a man under 40 with active or convalescent COVID-19. Both conserved end residues are part of each CDR3. Fields, in order: V gene, J gene, clone size, D gene, CDR3 protein, CDR3 DNA. A D gene is named only where the DNA matches it firmly. Part of the rows lack a size; the others show once, few, many or a class for expanded clones.

v_call: TRBV6-1
j_call: TRBJ2-3
clone_size: few
d_call: -
cdr3_aa: CASSEFSPDTQYF
cdr3_nt: TGTGCCAGCAGTGAATTCAGTCCAGATACGCAGTATTTT

v_call: TRBV28
j_call: TRBJ2-7
clone_size: -
d_call: TRBD1
cdr3_aa: CASSLSPPGGEQYF
cdr3_nt: TGTGCCAGCAGTTTAAGCCCTCCAGGGGGCGAGCAGTACTTC

v_call: TRBV4-1
j_call: TRBJ2-2
clone_size: -
d_call: TRBD2
cdr3_aa: CASSQDPPSGNTGELFF
cdr3_nt: TGCGCCAGCAGCCAAGACCCCCCTAGCGGGAACACCGGGGAGCTGTTTTTT

v_call: TRBV7-9
j_call: TRBJ1-1
clone_size: few
d_call: TRBD1
cdr3_aa: CASSSGQGEGYTEAFF
cdr3_nt: TGTGCCAGCAGCTCGGGACAGGGGGAGGGGTACACTGAAGCTTTCTTT

v_call: TRBV28
j_call: TRBJ1-2
clone_size: once
d_call: -
cdr3_aa: CASSLPGSRGGYTF
cdr3_nt: TGTGCCAGCAGTCTCCCGGGGAGCCGAGGGGGCTACACCTTC

v_call: TRBV5-6
j_call: TRBJ2-7
clone_size: -
d_call: TRBD2
cdr3_aa: CASSTLGGFNSYEQYF
cdr3_nt: TGTGCCAGCAGCACCCTGGGAGGGTTCAATTCCTACGAGCAGTACTTC

v_call: TRBV5-1
j_call: TRBJ2-3
clone_size: -
d_call: -
cdr3_aa: CASSRSGSTDTQYF
cdr3_nt: TGCGCCAGTTCCCGCAGCGGCAGCACAGATACGCAGTATTTT

v_call: TRBV9
j_call: TRBJ2-1
clone_size: -
d_call: TRBD2
cdr3_aa: CASSPRGATSGPGGQFF
cdr3_nt: TGTGCCAGCAGCCCGCGGGGAGCTACTAGCGGGCCCGGCGGGCAGTTCTTC

v_call: TRBV30
j_call: TRBJ2-1
clone_size: -
d_call: -
cdr3_aa: CAWSEGLGQRDEQFF
cdr3_nt: TGTGCCTGGAGTGAGGGTCTAGGACAAAGAGATGAGCAGTTCTTC

v_call: TRBV5-1
j_call: TRBJ1-3
clone_size: -
d_call: TRBD1
cdr3_aa: CASSPWDRVDVSKENTIYF
cdr3_nt: TGCGCCAGCAGCCCCTGGGACAGGGTGGATGTTAGTAAAGAAAACACCATATATTTT

v_call: TRBV30
j_call: TRBJ1-5
clone_size: -
d_call: -
cdr3_aa: CAWSAGREPQHF
cdr3_nt: TGTGCCTGGAGTGCAGGGAGGGAGCCCCAGCATTTT

v_call: TRBV20-1
j_call: TRBJ1-2
clone_size: -
d_call: -
cdr3_aa: CSATQGFGYTF
cdr3_nt: TGCAGTGCTACGCAGGGATTCGGCTACACCTTC

v_call: TRBV29-1
j_call: TRBJ1-4
clone_size: once
d_call: -
cdr3_aa: CSAGVGHLNEKLFF
cdr3_nt: TGCAGCGCAGGAGTGGGACACCTTAATGAAAAACTGTTTTTT

v_call: TRBV5-4
j_call: TRBJ2-7
clone_size: -
d_call: -
cdr3_aa: CASSPHAGSPLLYEQYF
cdr3_nt: TGTGCCAGCAGCCCCCATGCGGGGAGCCCTCTCCTTTACGAGCAGTACTTC

v_call: TRBV27
j_call: TRBJ2-5
clone_size: -
d_call: TRBD2
cdr3_aa: CASSPSGRRETQYF
cdr3_nt: TGTGCCAGCAGTCCGAGCGGGAGAAGAGAGACCCAGTACTTC

v_call: TRBV2
j_call: TRBJ2-2
clone_size: -
d_call: TRBD2
cdr3_aa: CASRLAGGQTGELFF
cdr3_nt: TGTGCCAGCAGACTAGCGGGGGGCCAGACCGGGGAGCTGTTTTTT

v_call: TRBV28
j_call: TRBJ1-6
clone_size: -
d_call: TRBD1
cdr3_aa: CASRGTGAFSPLHF
cdr3_nt: TGTGCCAGCAGGGGGACAGGGGCCTTTTCACCCCTCCACTTT

v_call: TRBV18
j_call: TRBJ1-1
clone_size: -
d_call: -
cdr3_aa: CASSPVREGTEAFF
cdr3_nt: TGTGCCAGCTCACCCGTCCGGGAGGGCACTGAAGCTTTCTTT

v_call: TRBV7-3
j_call: TRBJ1-2
clone_size: -
d_call: -
cdr3_aa: CASSPRRGAGSEGGYTF
cdr3_nt: TGTGCCAGCAGCCCCCGTAGAGGGGCGGGATCAGAGGGAGGCTACACCTTC

v_call: TRBV29-1
j_call: TRBJ2-2
clone_size: few
d_call: -
cdr3_aa: CSVEDGGRSTGELFF
cdr3_nt: TGCAGCGTTGAAGATGGGGGGAGATCGACCGGGGAGCTGTTTTTT

v_call: TRBV27
j_call: TRBJ2-1
clone_size: -
d_call: TRBD1
cdr3_aa: CASSLAGGHNEQFF
cdr3_nt: TGTGCCAGCAGTTTGGCAGGGGGTCACAATGAGCAGTTCTTC

v_call: TRBV30
j_call: TRBJ2-7
clone_size: -
d_call: TRBD2
cdr3_aa: CAWKGTSGLYEQYF
cdr3_nt: TGTGCCTGGAAGGGGACTAGCGGGCTGTACGAGCAGTACTTC

v_call: TRBV5-4
j_call: TRBJ1-1
clone_size: -
d_call: TRBD1
cdr3_aa: CASSPSQGRGTEAFF
cdr3_nt: TGTGCCAGCAGCCCCTCACAGGGGAGAGGCACTGAAGCTTTCTTT

v_call: TRBV5-4
j_call: TRBJ2-2
clone_size: -
d_call: -
cdr3_aa: CASSSPDGGLGTGELFF
cdr3_nt: TGTGCCAGCAGCTCACCCGATGGGGGCTTGGGCACCGGGGAGCTGTTTTTT